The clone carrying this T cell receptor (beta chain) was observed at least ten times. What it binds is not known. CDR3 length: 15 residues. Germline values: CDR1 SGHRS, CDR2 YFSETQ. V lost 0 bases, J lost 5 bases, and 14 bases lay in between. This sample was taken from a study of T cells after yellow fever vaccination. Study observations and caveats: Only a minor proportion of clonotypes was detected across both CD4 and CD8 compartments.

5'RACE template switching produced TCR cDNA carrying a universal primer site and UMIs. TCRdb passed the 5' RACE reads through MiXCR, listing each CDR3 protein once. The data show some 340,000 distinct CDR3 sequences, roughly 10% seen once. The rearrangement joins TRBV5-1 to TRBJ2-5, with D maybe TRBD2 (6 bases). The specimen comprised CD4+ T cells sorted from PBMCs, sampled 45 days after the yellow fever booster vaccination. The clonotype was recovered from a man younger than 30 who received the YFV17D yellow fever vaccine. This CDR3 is CASSLDPGEWETQYF. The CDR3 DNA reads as TGCGCCAGCAGCTTGGATCCGGGAGAATGGGAGACCCAGTACTTC.